These 19 T cell receptor beta chains originate from one sample sequenced in a study of blood T cell repertoires in COVID-19. Assay: immunoSEQ multiplex PCR; the TCRdb copy retains only in-frame clones and omits some. The sample has about 86,000 clones, more than 60% seen once. Sequencing was done on a sample of peripheral blood. The receptors originated from a man between 65 and 79 years old with acute or convalescent COVID-19.

This sequence joins TRBV7-9 and TRBJ2-1, with 10 bases identical to TRBD2. This CDR3 is built from 15 residues. Trimming cost V 5 bases and J 2 bases; bases outside gene matches: 3. Germline values: CDR1 SEHNR, CDR2 FQNEAQ (reference sequence). The CDR3 spells CASSASGGAYNEQFF. Written as DNA, the CDR3 is TGTGCCAGCAGCGCCAGCGGGGGGGCCTACAATGAGCAGTTCTTC. Full variable domain (remainder filled in from reference TRBV7-9 and TRBJ2-1): DTGVSQNPRHKITKRGQNVTFRCDPISEHNRLYWYRQTLGQGPEFLTYFQNEAQLEKSRLLSDRFSAERPKGSFSTLEIQRTEQGDSAMYLCASSASGGAYNEQFFGPGTRLTVL.

The chain recombines TRBV6-5 with TRBJ1-3, with D unresolved. The germline V gene encodes CDR1 MNHEY and CDR2 SVGAGI. V lost 8 bases and J lost 2, with 13 bases in between. The CDR3 is 14 residues long. The CDR3 DNA sequence: TGTGCCAGCGGCGGTCCCGATACTGGAAACACCATATATTTT. It specifies CASGGPDTGNTIYF.

The chain carries TRBV25-1 and TRBJ1-2; TRBD1 agrees at 7 bases. Germline V gives CDR1 MGHDK, CDR2 SYGVNS. The CDR3 covers 14 residues. With 4 bases clipped from V and 2 bases from J, the junction kept 4 bases outside the gene matches. CDR3 sequence (DNA): TGTGCCAGCAGTGGAAGACAGGGCAACTATGGCTACACCTTC. Translation: CASSGRQGNYGYTF.

This clone was seen once. The chain is built from TRBV28 and TRBJ1-2; 9 bases align to TRBD1. The V segment lost 5 bases and the J segment 8 bases; nucleotides outside the gene matches: 6. The CDR3 extends over 13 amino acids. Germline V gene data show CDR1 as MDHEN and CDR2 as SYDVKM. The CDR3 coding sequence is TGTGCCAGCAGTCCCGGGACAGGGAAAGGCTACACCTTC. This gives the protein CASSPGTGKGYTF.

The chain uses TRBV19 and TRBJ1-5; D may be TRBD1 (5 bases). The CDR3 loop spans 17 amino acids. V lost 3 bases and J 0 bases, leaving 15 bases between the germline ends. In germline, CDR1 is LNHDA, CDR2 SQIVND (reference sequence). The CDR3 here is CASSIGAGRDSNQPQHF. The CDR3 nucleotides are TGTGCCAGTAGTATCGGGGCAGGGCGGGATAGCAATCAGCCCCAGCATTTT.

This chain uses TRBV15 with TRBJ1-1; 8 nucleotides agree with TRBD1. This CDR3 comprises 15 residues. From germline, CDR1 is LNHNV and CDR2 YYDKDF (reference sequence). Unmatched junction bases numbered 10, after V lost 4 bases and J lost 6 bases. CDR3 sequence reads: CATSKTDREFAEAFF. CDR3 bases: TGTGCCACCAGCAAAACGGACAGGGAATTTGCTGAAGCTTTCTTT.

This chain links TRBV5-1 with TRBJ2-1; 10 nucleotides line up with TRBD2. J gave up 5 bases and V 3 bases, and 11 bases lay outside the gene matches. The CDR3 extends over 17 amino acids. In germline, CDR1 is SGHRS, CDR2 YFSETQ. CDR3 coding DNA: TGCGCCAGCAGCTCACGGACTAGCGGTAGACGCCACAATGAGCAGTTCTTC. Translation gives CASSSRTSGRRHNEQFF. Full variable domain (missing parts from reference TRBV5-1 and TRBJ2-1): KAGVTQTPRYLIKTRGQQVTLSCSPISGHRSVSWYQQTPGQGLQFLFEYFSETQRNKGNFPGRFSGRQFSNSRSEMNVSTLELGDSALYLCASSSRTSGRRHNEQFFGPGTRLTVL.

The rearrangement links TRBV3-1 (or the pseudogene TRBV3-2) to TRBJ1-4; 10 bases map to TRBD1. Germline V gives CDR1 LGHDT, CDR2 YNNKEL (reference sequence). The CDR3 has 14 amino acids. Trimming removed 6 bases from V and 7 bases from J; junction bases left unmatched: 5. The CDR3 region has the DNA TGTGCCAGCAGGGCCCGGGACAGGGGTGAAAAACTGTTTTTT. Encoded protein: CASRARDRGEKLFF.

This clone was recorded a few times. The CDR3 here is CASSESGADTQYF. In nucleotides, the CDR3 is TGCGCCAGCAGTGAGTCAGGGGCAGATACGCAGTATTTT. The V gene is TRBV10-1, the J gene TRBJ2-3, with D possibly TRBD1 on 5 matching bases. The V gene lost 0 bases and the J gene lost 4 bases, with 5 bases spanning the gap. Germline V gene sequence: CDR1 WNHNN, CDR2 SYGVQD (reference sequence). This CDR3 spans 13 amino acids.

This sequence joins TRBV25-1 and TRBJ2-1, with D possibly matching TRBD1 (6 bases). This CDR3 spans 13 amino acids. V was pared by 10 bases and J by 6 bases, with 16 bases between. Germline V CDR1 and CDR2: MGHDK, SYGVNS. This chain's CDR3 is CAITDRLSNEQFF. As DNA, the CDR3 is TGTGCCATTACCGACAGGTTATCCAATGAGCAGTTCTTC.

The chain employs TRBV19 and TRBJ1-1, with D possibly TRBD1 on 6 matching bases. The CDR3 has 15 residues. Germline CDR1 reads LNHDA; CDR2 reads SQIVND (reference sequence). V lost 2 bases and J 3 bases, leaving 13 bases between the germline ends. Here the CDR3 reads CASSIRQDGYTEAFF. The CDR3 DNA sequence: TGTGCCAGTAGTATACGACAGGACGGGTACACTGAAGCTTTCTTT.

The V gene is TRBV2, the J gene TRBJ2-6, with 9 nucleotides matching TRBD1. The V segment lost 4 bases and the J segment 4 bases; nucleotides outside the gene matches: 5. The CDR3 extends over 16 amino acids. CDR1 and CDR2 (germline): SNHLY, FYNNEI. As DNA, the CDR3 is TGTGCCAGCAGTGGGACAGGGGTACCCGGGGCCAACGTCCTGACTTTC. Its translation: CASSGTGVPGANVLTF. The whole variable domain, remainder taken from reference TRBV2 and TRBJ2-6, is EPEVTQTPSHQVTQMGQEVILRCVPISNHLYFYWYRQILGQKVEFLVSFYNNEISEKSEIFDDQFSVERPDGSNFTLKIRSTKLEDSAMYFCASSGTGVPGANVLTFGAGSRLTVL.

This rearrangement joins TRBV7-7 to TRBJ1-1; D gene uncertain. The V and J ends lost 5 bases and 5 bases respectively, with 12 bases between them. CDR1 is SSHAT, CDR2 FNYEAQ, per germline (reference sequence). The length of the CDR3 is 13 residues. The CDR3 loop reads CASSQSPGTEAFF. CDR3 nucleotide sequence: TGTGCCAGCAGCCAATCCCCCGGGACTGAAGCTTTCTTT. Filled out from reference TRBV7-7 and TRBJ1-1, the complete variable domain reads GAGVSQSPRYKVTKRGQDVTLRCDPISSHATLYWYQQALGQGPEFLTYFNYEAQPDKSGLPSDRFSAERPEGSISTLTIQRTEQRDSAMYRCASSQSPGTEAFFGQGTRLTVV.

This chain connects TRBV5-4 to TRBJ1-1; tentatively, D is TRBD1 (6 bases). CDR3 size: 17 residues. Trimming pared 0 bases from V and 1 base from J, leaving 16 bases between. Germline V gene lookup returns CDR1 SGHNT and CDR2 YYREEE (reference sequence). This CDR3 is CASSLGSRGTANTEAFF. CDR3 sequence (DNA): TGTGCCAGCAGCTTGGGCTCTAGGGGGACGGCGAACACTGAAGCTTTCTTT.

The table lists this clone with a count of one. The V gene is TRBV5-6, the J gene TRBJ2-3; maybe TRBD2 (6 bases). CDR3 length: 16 amino acids. V was clipped by 0 bases and J by 4 bases, with 15 bases between them. In germline, CDR1 is SGHDT, CDR2 YYEEEE. The CDR3 DNA reads as TGTGCCAGCAGCTTGGTCGCGGGGAGCCTGGCAGATACGCAGTATTTT. Its protein is CASSLVAGSLADTQYF. Based on the CDR3 plus reference TRBV5-6 and TRBJ2-3, the full variable domain is DAGVTQSPTHLIKTRGQQVTLRCSPKSGHDTVSWYQQALGQGPQFIFQYYEEEERQRGNFPDRFSGHQFPNYSSELNVNALLLGDSALYLCASSLVAGSLADTQYFGPGTRLTVL.

The rearrangement links TRBV5-1 to TRBJ1-3; D is possibly TRBD1 (6 bases). In germline, CDR1 is SGHRS, CDR2 YFSETQ. The CDR3 consists of 14 residues. V was pared by 4 bases and J by 2 bases, with 10 bases between. The CDR3 reads CASSPDSAGNTIYF. The CDR3 DNA reads as TGCGCCAGCAGCCCGGACAGTGCTGGAAACACCATATATTTT. Full variable domain (missing parts from reference TRBV5-1 and TRBJ1-3): KAGVTQTPRYLIKTRGQQVTLSCSPISGHRSVSWYQQTPGQGLQFLFEYFSETQRNKGNFPGRFSGRQFSNSRSEMNVSTLELGDSALYLCASSPDSAGNTIYFGEGSWLTVV.

This chain connects TRBV5-1 to TRBJ1-2; TRBD1 matches at 7 bases. The V gene end was trimmed by 0 bases and the J gene end by 2 bases; junction bases not matched to a gene: 4. This CDR3 has 15 residues. Germline lookup yields CDR1 SGHRS and CDR2 YFSETQ. The CDR3 DNA reads TGCGCCAGCAGCTTGGATGCGACAGGGAACTATGGCTACACCTTC. It specifies CASSLDATGNYGYTF. Combining the CDR3 with reference TRBV5-1 and TRBJ1-2 gives the whole variable domain KAGVTQTPRYLIKTRGQQVTLSCSPISGHRSVSWYQQTPGQGLQFLFEYFSETQRNKGNFPGRFSGRQFSNSRSEMNVSTLELGDSALYLCASSLDATGNYGYTFGSGTRLTVV.

This rearrangement joins TRBV10-3 to TRBJ2-5; TRBD1 is a possible D gene (7 bases). Between the trimmed V and J ends, which lost 2 bases and 0 bases, there was a span of 10 bases. The CDR3 has 15 residues. CDR1 is ENHRY, CDR2 SYGVKD, per germline. In DNA form, the CDR3 reads TGTGCCATCAGTGAGGGAGGGGGCTACCAAGAGACCCAGTACTTC. It specifies CAISEGGGYQETQYF.

The gene calls are TRBV6-2 or TRBV6-3 and TRBJ1-5; D ambiguous. The length of the CDR3 is 18 residues. V lost 2 bases, J lost 0 bases, and 17 bases lay in between. Looked up from germline, CDR1 is MNHEY and CDR2 is SVGEGT. The DNA of the CDR3 is TGTGCCAGCAGTTACCCTTTCGGGGTTATCTTTAGCAATCAGCCCCAGCATTTT. Its protein is CASSYPFGVIFSNQPQHF.